This T cell receptor beta chain was identified during a study of T-cell reconstitution after alpha-beta-depleted transplantation in children (dated by TCRdb to the mid-2010s). A note on the overall study: T-cell immune reconstitution after TCRalphabeta/CD19-depleted allogeneic hematopoietic cell transplantation in children was quantitatively tracked in the study by means of TCR repertoire profiling.

The sample holds many counts of this clonotype. Which antigen it targets is not known. It has no much larger one-base neighbor in the sample; base qualities were not kept. There are 14 amino acids in the CDR3, from cysteine to phenylalanine inclusive. The retained sequence is limited to the CDR3, 42 bases, with the frame set at the first base. V lost 8 bases and J lost 2 bases, and the count of bases not matched to a germline gene is 5. For CDR1 and CDR2, the germline V gene lists ENHRY and SYGVKD. To prepare the library, PCR was applied. The sequencing machine was an Illumina HiSeq 2500. TCR library preparation used molecular barcoding, with unique molecular identifiers applied to normalize quantification of the TCRbeta repertoire. Starting from the raw public reads, TCRdb applied fastp trimming at Q25, assembled clones with MiXCR and retained in-frame beta chains. Each CDR3 protein gets just one entry, which takes the most common genes and DNA from the rows behind it. The sample table contains around 600,000 distinct CDR3 sequences; only one count was recorded for 16% of them. The ten top clones hold about 1.1% of the sample.

The chain is made from TRBV10-3 and TRBJ2-3; TRBD2 lines up with 9 middle nucleotides. The sample in question was PBMCs from the stem cell graft donor, obtained from the stem cell graft. The TCR sequence derives from a human donor who donated a stem cell graft to a child with acute myeloid leukemia. In nucleotides, the sequence is TGTGCCATCCGAGCGGGGGGTTACACAGATACGCAGTATTTT. Its translation reads: CAIRAGGYTDTQYF.